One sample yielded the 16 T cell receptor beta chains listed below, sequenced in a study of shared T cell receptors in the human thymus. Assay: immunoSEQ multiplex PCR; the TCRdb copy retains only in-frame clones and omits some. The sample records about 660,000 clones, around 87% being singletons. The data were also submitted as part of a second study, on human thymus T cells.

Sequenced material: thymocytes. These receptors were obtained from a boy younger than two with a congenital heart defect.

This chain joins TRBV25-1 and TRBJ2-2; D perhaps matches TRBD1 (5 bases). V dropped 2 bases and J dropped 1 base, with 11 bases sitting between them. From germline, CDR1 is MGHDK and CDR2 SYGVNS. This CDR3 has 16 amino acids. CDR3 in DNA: TGTGCCAGCAGTGAAAAAGGGGTCAGGAACACCGGGGAGCTGTTTTTT. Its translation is CASSEKGVRNTGELFF.

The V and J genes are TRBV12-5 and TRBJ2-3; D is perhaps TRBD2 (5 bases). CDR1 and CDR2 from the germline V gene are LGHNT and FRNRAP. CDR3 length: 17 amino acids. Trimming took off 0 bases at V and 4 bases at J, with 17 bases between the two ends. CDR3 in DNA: TGTGCTAGTGGTTTGGTACTGGGAGCTCCCCTCCCAGATACGCAGTATTTT. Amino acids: CASGLVLGAPLPDTQYF.

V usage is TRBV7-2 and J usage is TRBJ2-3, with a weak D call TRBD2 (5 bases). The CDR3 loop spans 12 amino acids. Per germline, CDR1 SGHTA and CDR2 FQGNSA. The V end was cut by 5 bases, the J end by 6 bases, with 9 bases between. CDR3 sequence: CASSTTGDTQYF. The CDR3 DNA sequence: TGTGCCAGCAGCACCACGGGGGATACGCAGTATTTT.

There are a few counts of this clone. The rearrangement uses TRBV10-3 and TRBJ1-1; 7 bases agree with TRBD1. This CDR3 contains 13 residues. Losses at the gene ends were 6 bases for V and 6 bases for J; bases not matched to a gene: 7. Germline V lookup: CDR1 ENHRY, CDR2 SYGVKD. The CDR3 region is CAIRGTGVAEAFF. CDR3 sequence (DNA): TGTGCCATCAGGGGCACAGGGGTGGCTGAAGCTTTCTTT.

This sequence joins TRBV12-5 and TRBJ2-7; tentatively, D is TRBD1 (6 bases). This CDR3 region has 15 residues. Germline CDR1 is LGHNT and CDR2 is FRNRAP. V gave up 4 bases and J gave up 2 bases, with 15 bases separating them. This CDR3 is CASGYAGDPPYEQYF. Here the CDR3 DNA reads TGTGCTAGTGGTTATGCAGGGGACCCACCCTACGAGCAGTACTTC.

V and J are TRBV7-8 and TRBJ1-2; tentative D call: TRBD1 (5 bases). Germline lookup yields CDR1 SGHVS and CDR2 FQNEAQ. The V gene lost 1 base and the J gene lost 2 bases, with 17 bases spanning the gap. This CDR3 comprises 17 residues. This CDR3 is CASSLGQFGADNYGYTF. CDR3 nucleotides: TGTGCCAGCAGCTTAGGACAGTTTGGAGCCGACAACTATGGCTACACCTTC.

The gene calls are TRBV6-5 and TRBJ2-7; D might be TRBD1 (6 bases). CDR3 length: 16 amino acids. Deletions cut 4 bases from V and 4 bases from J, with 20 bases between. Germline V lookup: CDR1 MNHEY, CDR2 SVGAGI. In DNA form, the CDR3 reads TGTGCCAGCAGTTTAACAGGGACCAAAACCAGGTACGAGCAGTACTTC. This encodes CASSLTGTKTRYEQYF.

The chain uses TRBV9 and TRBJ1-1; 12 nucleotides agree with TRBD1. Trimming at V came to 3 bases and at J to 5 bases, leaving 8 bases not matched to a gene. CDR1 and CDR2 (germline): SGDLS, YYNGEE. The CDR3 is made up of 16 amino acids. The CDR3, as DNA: TGTGCCAGCAGCGACCGGGACAGGGGGCAGGGGACTGAAGCTTTCTTT. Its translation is CASSDRDRGQGTEAFF.

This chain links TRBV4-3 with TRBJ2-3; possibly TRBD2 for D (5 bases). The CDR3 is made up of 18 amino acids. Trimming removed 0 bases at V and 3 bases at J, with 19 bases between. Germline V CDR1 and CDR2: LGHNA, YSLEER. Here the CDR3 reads CASSQDRYWLLDTDTQYF. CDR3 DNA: TGCGCCAGCAGCCAAGATAGGTACTGGTTACTAGATACAGATACGCAGTATTTT.

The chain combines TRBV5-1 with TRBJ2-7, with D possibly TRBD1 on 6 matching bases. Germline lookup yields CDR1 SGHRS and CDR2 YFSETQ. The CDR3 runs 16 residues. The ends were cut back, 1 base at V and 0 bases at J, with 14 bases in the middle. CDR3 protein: CASSLLGDTSSYEQYF. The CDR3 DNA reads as TGCGCCAGCAGCTTGTTAGGGGACACCAGCTCCTACGAGCAGTACTTC.

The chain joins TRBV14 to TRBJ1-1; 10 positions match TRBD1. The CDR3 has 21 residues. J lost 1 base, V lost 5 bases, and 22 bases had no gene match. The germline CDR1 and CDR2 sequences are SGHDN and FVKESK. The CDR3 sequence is CASSKTTQTGQGSLGNTEAFF. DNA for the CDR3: TGTGCCAGCAGCAAGACCACACAAACGGGACAGGGGTCTCTTGGGAACACTGAAGCTTTCTTT.

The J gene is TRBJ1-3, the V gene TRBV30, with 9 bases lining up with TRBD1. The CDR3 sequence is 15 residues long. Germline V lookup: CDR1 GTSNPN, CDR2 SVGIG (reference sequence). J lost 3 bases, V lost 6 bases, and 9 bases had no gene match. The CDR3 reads CACSNRGPVGNTIYF. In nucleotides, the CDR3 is TGTGCCTGTTCAAACAGGGGGCCGGTTGGAAACACCATATATTTT.

CDR3 DNA sequence: TGCGCCAGCAGCCAAGATGGGAGGGGAGGACTGTTTTTT. This translates into CASSQDGRGGLFF. The V and J genes are TRBV4-3 and TRBJ1-4; a weak D match, TRBD1 (5 bases). Trimming removed 0 bases from V and 13 bases from J, with 12 bases in between. Per the germline V gene, CDR1 is LGHNA and CDR2 is YSLEER. The CDR3 sequence is 13 residues long.

The DNA for the CDR3 is TGCAGCGTGTGGTATGGGACAGGTGATTCCTACGAGCAGTACTTC. Encoded protein: CSVWYGTGDSYEQYF. The V gene is TRBV29-1, the J gene TRBJ2-7; 8 bases map to TRBD1. CDR3 size: 15 residues. Trimming at V came to 6 bases and at J to 1 base, leaving 11 bases not matched to a gene. CDR1 SQVTM and CDR2 ANQGSEA come from the germline V gene.

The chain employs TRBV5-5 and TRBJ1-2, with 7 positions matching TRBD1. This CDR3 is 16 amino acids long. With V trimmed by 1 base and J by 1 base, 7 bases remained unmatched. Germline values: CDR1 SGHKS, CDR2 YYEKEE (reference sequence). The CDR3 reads CASSLRRGQLNYGYTF. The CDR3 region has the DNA TGTGCCAGCAGCTTGAGGAGGGGACAGCTTAACTATGGCTACACCTTC.

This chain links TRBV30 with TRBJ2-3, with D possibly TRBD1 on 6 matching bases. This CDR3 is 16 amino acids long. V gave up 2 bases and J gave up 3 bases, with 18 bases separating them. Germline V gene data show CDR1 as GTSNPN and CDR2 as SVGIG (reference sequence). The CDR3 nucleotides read TGTGCCTGGAGTCCCCCACCCAGGGGAAGGACAGATACGCAGTATTTT. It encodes CAWSPPPRGRTDTQYF.